Listed below are T cell receptor beta chains from one sample, sequenced in a study of shared clonotypes between healthy human individuals. Sequenced by immunoSEQ multiplex PCR; TCRdb stores in-frame clones only, minus some. The sample consists of some 2,500,000 clones, under 95% of them appearing once. Sequences were obtained from naive CD4+ T cells from PBMCs. These receptors were taken from a man aged 18-30 years in good health. Some clones in this sample may be carry-over from other donors' samples. Each CDR3 is given without its conserved first and last residue.

>TRBV4-3|15
ASSQDPTGAYNNEQF
>TRBV5-1|14
ASSFESLLAINEQF
>TRBV6-1|11
ASSESAYTEAF
>TRBV5-3|19
ARSSAPYRDRGYLAKNIQY
>TRBV7-2|10
ASKRVNDGYT
>TRBV20-1|8
SAPMNTQY
>TRBV6-4|13
ASRPDRSSYNEQF
>TRBV10-3|12
AISDKTGMGGYT
>TRBV2|11
ATNSGASYEQY
>TRBV28|11
ASSLIRGNEQY
>TRBV9|13
ASSSGPTGGETQY
>TRBV6-6|12
ASSYSASNQPQH
>TRBV27|12
ASTLLGVGNGYT
>TRBV6-1|17
ASSETFPTSRKLYNEQF
>TRBV5-4|12
ASSSPSGTYEQY
>TRBV14|11
ASSPQNSYEQY
>TRBV5-6|9
ASSLLETQY
>TRBV28|15
ASSLWTSGSSTDTQY
>TRBV6-4|11
ASSELVGNEQY
>TRBV7-9|13
ASSLAGGRNTEAF
>TRBV11-3|14
ASSSGTSSSYNEQF
>TRBV2|12
ASSDQGKSYEQY
>TRBV7-6|13
ASSLLGQGNNEQF
>TRBV11-1|12
ASSLILGGTEAF
>TRBV5-1|13
ASSLAGLPTGELF
>TRBV18|12
ASSPFDRPDTQY
>TRBV28|14
ASSSPSGSSYNEQF
>TRBV9|12
ASSVQGSGNTIY
>TRBV18|12
ASSPGTSSYEQY
>TRBV6-5|12
ASSPGPGDEKLF
>TRBV18|13
ASSPRGGSTYEQY
>TRBV28|13
ASSLAGGNTDTQY
>TRBV27|16
ASSPTSQSSSGANVLT
>TRBV7-6|13
ASSTGTGRYNEQF
>TRBV18|13
ASSPADTPRLEQF
>TRBV6-6|11
ASRVQGGLEAF
>TRBV28|13
ASRVRDRPTKGAF
>TRBV4-1|11
ASSQETVKGYT
>TRBV5-1|11
ASSADRDSSQH
>TRBV28|13
ASSKPQGAQETQY
>TRBV6-6|12
ASSYSTGRETQY
>TRBV7-8|14
ASSPRANRLGGELF
>TRBV11-1|13
ATSSGAGDEDTQY
>TRBV7-9|12
ASSLYQGSAGYT
>TRBV6-5|13
ASSLRTGGVNIQY
>TRBV4-1|13
ASSQAGTATDTQY
>TRBV5-8|9
ASSPPRSQF
>TRBV6-1|13
ASSEARLARNEQF
>TRBV7-3|9
ASSEGGMAF
>TRBV29-1|10
SVRRETGELF
>TRBV18|13
ASSPLAGGLREQY
>TRBV28|11
ASSPDHNEKLF
>TRBV7-3|11
ASSLSSGNTIY
>TRBV7-9|10
ASSLAWGEQF
>TRBV29-1|9
SVWRGKEQF
>TRBV5-1|10
ASSLATDTQY
>TRBV7-8|13
ASSPLAGEGETQY
>TRBV30|13
AWSAGQGITSPLH
>TRBV19|13
ASNAPAGAGYEQF
>TRBV5-6|11
ASSLVQGLRYT